The 27 T cell receptor beta chains given below trace back to one sample, sequenced in a study of regulatory and conventional T cells in RAG deficiency. Here immunoSEQ multiplex PCR was the method, and the copy in TCRdb shows in-frame clones only, minus some. Of some 970 clones in the sample, approximately 80% were seen once. Genomic DNA came from blood conventional CD4+ T cells gated CD25-low CD127-high. The sequencing input was CD4+ effector T cells sorted from blood. The source is a human donor with RAG deficiency presenting as combined immunodeficiency.

This clone was observed a few times. This rearrangement joins TRBV28 to TRBJ1-5, with D unresolved. Looked up from germline, CDR1 is MDHEN and CDR2 is SYDVKM. The CDR3 is made up of 16 amino acids. V was clipped by 3 bases and J by 0 bases, with 12 bases between them. Here the CDR3 reads CASSFPAVNSNQPQHF. The DNA for the CDR3 is TGTGCCAGCAGTTTCCCGGCAGTGAATAGCAATCAGCCCCAGCATTTT.

This clone is a singleton in its sample. The rearrangement links TRBV7-3 to TRBJ2-3, with D hard to call. Germline CDR1 reads SGHTA; CDR2 reads FQGTGA. Trimming cost V 8 bases and J 2 bases, with 5 bases left between them. There are 11 residues in the CDR3. The CDR3 nucleotides are TGTGCCAGCGGCAACACAGATACGCAGTATTTT. This codes for CASGNTDTQYF.

On this clone itself: This CDR3 is also generated by other DNA sequences in the sample. This chain joins TRBV11-3 and TRBJ2-7; no clear D gene. CDR1 and CDR2 (germline): SGHNT, YENEEA. This CDR3 is built from 12 residues. The germline V and J ends were trimmed by 5 bases and 0 bases, with 5 bases remaining between them. The CDR3 protein is CASSLGSYEQYF. The DNA of the CDR3 is TGTGCCAGCAGCCTCGGCTCCTACGAGCAGTACTTC.

The chain links TRBV27 to TRBJ2-3; TRBD2 might be the D (5 bases). CDR1 MNHEY and CDR2 SMNVEV come from the germline V gene (reference sequence). The CDR3 covers 12 residues. V was pared by 5 bases and J by 4 bases, with 7 bases between. CDR3: CASSRGPDTQYF. The CDR3 DNA reads TGTGCCAGCAGTCGGGGTCCAGATACGCAGTATTTT.

This chain connects TRBV28 to TRBJ2-3; no firm D call. The CDR3 has 11 amino acids. Trimming shortened V by 9 bases and J by 1 base, and 5 bases separated the two germline ends. CDR1 is MDHEN, CDR2 SYDVKM, per germline. The CDR3 loop is CASTRTDTQYF. The CDR3 DNA is TGTGCCAGTACCCGCACAGATACGCAGTATTTT.

The chain employs TRBV28 and TRBJ2-2, with D unresolved. Germline V gene sequence: CDR1 MDHEN, CDR2 SYDVKM. This CDR3 has 12 residues. V was cut by 6 bases and J by 3 bases, with 5 bases left in between. The CDR3 is CASSRDTGELFF. As DNA, the CDR3 is TGTGCCAGCAGCCGAGACACCGGGGAGCTGTTTTTT.

This chain uses TRBV7-8 with TRBJ2-4; D unresolved. In germline, CDR1 is SGHVS, CDR2 FQNEAQ. This CDR3 has 11 amino acids. The V end was cut by 2 bases, the J end by 9 bases, with 5 bases between. DNA of the CDR3: TGTGCCAGCAGCTTAAAGAGCATTCAGTACTTC. Protein product: CASSLKSIQYF.

This clone was picked up a small number of times. The rearrangement links TRBV9 to TRBJ1-1; unclear D gene. The CDR3 totals 12 residues. V lost 0 bases, J lost 3 bases, and 3 bases lay in between. Germline loops: CDR1 SGDLS, CDR2 YYNGEE. As DNA, the CDR3 is TGTGCCAGCAGCGTAGGGGACACTGAAGCTTTCTTT. This sequence encodes CASSVGDTEAFF. The full variable domain, completed using reference TRBV9 and TRBJ1-1, is DSGVTQTPKHLITATGQRVTLRCSPRSGDLSVYWYQQSLDQGLQFLIQYYNGEERAKGNILERFSAQQFPDLHSELNLSSLELGDSALYFCASSVGDTEAFFGQGTRLTVV.

This sequence joins TRBV9 and TRBJ2-3; no reliable D call. The ends were cut back, 4 bases at V and 0 bases at J, with 3 bases in the middle. The CDR3 runs to 12 residues. Per germline, CDR1 SGDLS and CDR2 YYNGEE. CDR3 bases: TGTGCCAGCAGCCCGAGCACAGATACGCAGTATTTT. It specifies CASSPSTDTQYF.

V is TRBV7-3 and J is TRBJ2-3, with no clear D. Germline V lookup: CDR1 SGHTA, CDR2 FQGTGA. The CDR3 totals 12 residues. The germline V and J ends were trimmed by 5 bases and 0 bases, with 3 bases remaining between them. The CDR3 spells CASSQSTDTQYF. CDR3 in DNA: TGTGCCAGCAGCCAAAGCACAGATACGCAGTATTTT.

This sequence joins TRBV19 and TRBJ2-1; D unresolved. Germline-derived CDR1 and CDR2 are LNHDA and SQIVND (reference sequence). This CDR3 comprises 11 residues. Trimming left V 6 bases short and J 4 bases short, with 4 bases between. The CDR3 DNA sequence: TGTGCCAGTAGGAAATACAATGAGCAGTTCTTC. This sequence encodes CASRKYNEQFF.

The CDR3 protein is CASSLAVTMAEAFF. The CDR3 DNA follows: TGTGCCAGCAGCTTAGCGGTCACAATGGCTGAAGCTTTCTTT. V usage is TRBV7-2 and J usage is TRBJ1-1; D call uncertain. Germline CDR1 is SGHTA and CDR2 is FQGNSA. V gave up 0 bases and J gave up 6 bases, with 11 bases separating them. The CDR3 has 14 amino acids.

This clone was seen only a few times. The chain couples TRBV10-1 to TRBJ2-3; D not certain. CDR1 and CDR2 (germline): WNHNN, SYGVQD (reference sequence). The germline V and J ends were trimmed by 5 bases and 0 bases, with 3 bases remaining between them. There are 12 residues in the CDR3. The CDR3 sequence: CASSSSTDTQYF. The CDR3 nucleotides are TGCGCCAGCAGTTCTAGCACAGATACGCAGTATTTT.

The rearrangement links TRBV28 to TRBJ2-7; no clear D gene. Trimming cost V 5 bases and J 5 bases, with 7 bases left between them. The CDR3 extends over 11 amino acids. In germline, CDR1 is MDHEN, CDR2 SYDVKM. Here the CDR3 DNA reads TGTGCCAGCAGTACCCGCCACGAGCAGTACTTC. Residues: CASSTRHEQYF.

The rearrangement joins TRBV15 to TRBJ2-3; D call uncertain. The CDR3 spans 12 residues. V was cut by 5 bases and J by 2 bases, with 5 bases left in between. Germline V CDR1 and CDR2: LNHNV, YYDKDF (reference sequence). This chain's CDR3 is CATSGLTDTQYF. In nucleotides, the CDR3 is TGTGCCACCAGCGGGCTCACAGATACGCAGTATTTT. The full variable domain, rest sourced from reference TRBV15 and TRBJ2-3, is DAMVIQNPRYQVTQFGKPVTLSCSQTLNHNVMYWYQQKSSQAPKLLFHYYDKDFNNEADTPDNFQSRRPNTSFCFLDIRSPGLGDTAMYLCATSGLTDTQYFGPGTRLTVL.

In its sample, this clone was seen a few times. V usage is TRBV21-1 and J usage is TRBJ1-3. TRBV21-1 is a pseudogene. The CDR3 extends over 17 amino acids. This CDR3 reads CASRTPVLQHARNTIYF. The CDR3 DNA is TGTGCCAGCAGGACTCCGGTGCTACAACACGCACGAAACACCATATATTTT.

This clone was picked up one time. This sequence joins TRBV28 and TRBJ1-2; D remains unclear. This CDR3 has 13 amino acids. Deletions cut 5 bases from V and 11 bases from J, with 18 bases between. Germline V gene sequence: CDR1 MDHEN, CDR2 SYDVKM. DNA of the CDR3: TGTGCCAGCAGTCCAACACTCTTCGGAAGATACACCTTC. Protein: CASSPTLFGRYTF.

Note on this clone: Relative to the germline gene, one junction end is altered; a read error may explain this. CDR3 amino acids: CNARDHEQHF. CDR3 DNA sequence: TGCAATGCTAGAGATCACGAGCAGCACTTC. The V and J genes are TRBV20-1 and TRBJ2-7; D not resolved. This CDR3 is built from 10 residues. The germline V gene encodes CDR1 DFQATT and CDR2 SNEGSKA (reference sequence).

The rearrangement uses TRBV20-1 and TRBJ2-1, with D unresolved. CDR3 length: 10 amino acids. V was clipped by 8 bases and J by 6 bases, with 8 bases between them. Germline V CDR1 and CDR2: DFQATT, SNEGSKA (reference sequence). In nucleotides, the CDR3 is TGCAGTATTCTCTTCAATGAGCAGTTCTTC. Amino acids: CSILFNEQFF.

This chain connects TRBV7-2 to TRBJ2-7; D unresolved. Trimming stripped 2 bases from V and 2 bases from J, with 7 bases between. The CDR3 has 13 amino acids. Germline CDR1 SGHTA, CDR2 FQGNSA. The CDR3 sequence is CASSLYGPYEQYF. The DNA for the CDR3 is TGTGCCAGCAGCTTATATGGGCCCTACGAGCAGTACTTC. The variable domain in full, with the rest retrieved from reference TRBV7-2 and TRBJ2-7, is GAGVSQSPSNKVTEKGKDVELRCDPISGHTALYWYRQSLGQGLEFLIYFQGNSAPDKSGLPSDRFSAERTGGSVSTLTIQRTQQEDSAVYLCASSLYGPYEQYFGPGTRLTVT.

About this clone itself: Other DNA variants within this sample encode the same CDR3. The J gene is TRBJ2-7, the V gene TRBV11-3; D ambiguous. Germline values: CDR1 SGHNT, CDR2 YENEEA. This CDR3 comprises 12 residues. The V end lost 5 bases, the J end lost 1 base, and 6 bases lay between the germline ends. The CDR3 DNA sequence: TGTGCCAGCAGCCTAGGATCCTACGAGCAGTACTTC. Residues: CASSLGSYEQYF.

The chain has TRBV27 and TRBJ2-7; no clear D gene. The germline gives CDR1 MNHEY, CDR2 SMNVEV (reference sequence). This CDR3 has 13 amino acids. Trimming cost V 2 bases and J 4 bases, with 9 bases left between them. CDR3: CASSLIGRYEQYF. Written as DNA, the CDR3 is TGTGCCAGCAGTTTAATAGGTCGGTACGAGCAGTACTTC.

The chain links TRBV4-2 to TRBJ2-6; no definite D call. V was clipped by 6 bases and J by 5 bases, with 26 bases between them. Germline V gives CDR1 LGHNA, CDR2 YNFKEQ. This CDR3 comprises 19 residues. The DNA for the CDR3 is TGTGCCAGCAGTCAGTCCGGCAAAGGTTACAAAAGTCGGGCCAACGTCCTGACTTTC. Encoded protein: CASSQSGKGYKSRANVLTF.

J is TRBJ2-7 and V is TRBV7-8; D not certain. Between the trimmed V and J ends, which lost 2 bases and 7 bases, there was a span of 3 bases. The CDR3 contains 10 residues. Looked up from germline, CDR1 is SGHVS and CDR2 is FQNEAQ. This CDR3 reads CASSLIEQYF. The CDR3 bases are TGTGCCAGCAGCTTAATTGAGCAGTACTTC.

This sequence joins TRBV7-3 and TRBJ2-3; D gene unclear. The CDR3 consists of 13 residues. CDR1 and CDR2 (germline): SGHTA, FQGTGA. V gave up 1 base and J gave up 4 bases, with 6 bases separating them. Written as DNA, the CDR3 is TGTGCCAGCAGCTTAATTTTGCCAGATACGCAGTATTTT. It codes for CASSLILPDTQYF.

The V gene is TRBV7-6, the J gene TRBJ2-3; D is unclear. The CDR3 spans 12 residues. Germline lookup yields CDR1 SGHVS and CDR2 FNYEAQ. Trimming stripped 5 bases from V and 1 base from J, with 4 bases between. DNA of the CDR3: TGTGCCAGCAGCCATCGCACAGATACGCAGTATTTT. Translation gives CASSHRTDTQYF.

The chain combines TRBV6-6 with TRBJ1-5; a possible D gene is TRBD1 (6 bases). V shed 5 bases and J shed 2 bases, with 16 bases lying between them. This CDR3 region has 16 residues. The germline V gene encodes CDR1 MNHNY and CDR2 SVGAGI (reference sequence). The CDR3 DNA is TGTGCCAGCAGTACAGGGACTTCCTGGGGCAATCAGCCCCAGCATTTT. Protein product: CASSTGTSWGNQPQHF.